Listed below are T cell receptor beta chains from one sample, sequenced in a study of blood T cell repertoires in COVID-19. Measured with immunoSEQ multiplex PCR; TCRdb has only the in-frame clones, and not every one. The sample holds more than 110,000 clones, about 90% seen once. The sample was peripheral blood. The receptors were gathered from a man in his fifties with active or convalescent COVID-19. CDR3s include the opening cysteine and the closing phenylalanine or tryptophan. The D gene is left open where the match is weak.

D gene | J gene | V gene | CDR3 protein | CDR3 DNA
NA | TRBJ1-3 | TRBV16 | CASSQSAVTGNTIYF | TGTGCCAGCAGCCAATCGGCGGTCACTGGAAACACCATATATTTT
NA | TRBJ2-1 | TRBV7-2 | CASSSTGFSSYNEQFF | TGTGCCAGCAGCTCGACAGGTTTCAGCTCCTACAATGAGCAGTTCTTC
TRBD2 | TRBJ2-5 | TRBV5-4 | CASSSSGRAPSTIRTQYF | TGTGCCAGCAGCTCCAGCGGGAGGGCCCCTAGCACGATTCGGACCCAGTACTTC
NA | TRBJ2-2 | TRBV10-1 | CASSDPVIYTGELFF | TGCGCCAGCAGTGACCCCGTTATTTACACCGGGGAGCTGTTTTTT
NA | TRBJ2-5 | TRBV14 | CASSQDLYTKETQYF | TGTGCCAGCAGCCAAGATCTTTATACTAAAGAGACCCAGTACTTC
NA | TRBJ1-4 | TRBV5-8 | CASSFGHRLEKLFF | TGTGCCAGCAGCTTTGGACACCGACTTGAAAAACTGTTTTTT
NA | TRBJ1-1 | TRBV6-5 | CASSLMRFTEAFF | TGTGCCAGCAGTCTCATGAGGTTCACTGAAGCTTTCTTT
NA | TRBJ2-3 | TRBV3-1/TRBV3-2 | CASSQGTGGPGGTDTQYF | TGTGCCAGCAGCCAAGGAACGGGAGGGCCAGGGGGTACAGATACGCAGTATTTT
TRBD1 | TRBJ1-5 | TRBV6-5 | CASTYQGVGNQPQHF | TGTGCCAGCACCTATCAGGGGGTCGGTAATCAGCCCCAGCATTTT
TRBD2 | TRBJ2-3 | TRBV5-1 | CASSSTGTSGTDTQYF | TGCGCCAGCAGCTCCACCGGGACTAGCGGCACAGATACGCAGTATTTT